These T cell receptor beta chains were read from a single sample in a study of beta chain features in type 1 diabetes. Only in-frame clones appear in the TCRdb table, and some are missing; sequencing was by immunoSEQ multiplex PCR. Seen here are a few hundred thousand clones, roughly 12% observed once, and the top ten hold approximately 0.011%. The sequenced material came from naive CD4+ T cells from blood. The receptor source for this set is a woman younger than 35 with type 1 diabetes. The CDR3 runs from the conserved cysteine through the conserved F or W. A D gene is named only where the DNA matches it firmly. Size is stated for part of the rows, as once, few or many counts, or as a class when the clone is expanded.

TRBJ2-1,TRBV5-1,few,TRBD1,CASSLTPGQGTTMFF,TGCGCCAGCAGCTTGACTCCGGGACAGGGTACTACCATGTTCTTC
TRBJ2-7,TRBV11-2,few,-,CASSLQVSSYEQYF,TGTGCCAGCAGCTTACAGGTCAGCTCCTACGAGCAGTACTTC
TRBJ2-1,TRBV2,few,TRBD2,CARGLGLAGNEQFF,TGTGCCAGAGGATTGGGACTAGCGGGGAATGAGCAGTTCTTC
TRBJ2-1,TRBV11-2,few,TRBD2,CASSPGLAGDKFF,TGTGCCAGCAGCCCTGGACTAGCGGGAGACAAGTTCTTC
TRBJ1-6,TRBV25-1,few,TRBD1,CASSESTGNSPLHF,TGTGCCAGCAGTGAATCGACAGGGAATTCACCCCTCCACTTT
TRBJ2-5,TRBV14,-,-,CASSPAMETQYF,TGTGCCAGCAGCCCTGCTATGGAGACCCAGTACTTC
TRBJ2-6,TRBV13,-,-,CASSFSLSGANVLTF,TGTGCCAGCAGCTTTAGTTTGTCTGGGGCCAACGTCCTGACTTTC
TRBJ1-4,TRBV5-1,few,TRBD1,CASSLSGTDEKLFF,TGCGCCAGCAGCTTGTCCGGGACAGATGAAAAACTGTTTTTT
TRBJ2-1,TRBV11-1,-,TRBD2,CASSYGLAGSYNEQFF,TGTGCCAGCAGCTATGGACTAGCGGGCTCCTACAATGAGCAGTTCTTC
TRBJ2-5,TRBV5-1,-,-,CASSRPTAEETQYF,TGCGCCAGCAGCAGGCCGACGGCGGAAGAGACCCAGTACTTC
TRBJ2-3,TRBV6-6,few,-,CASRDSITDTQYF,TGTGCCAGCAGGGACAGCATCACAGATACGCAGTATTTT
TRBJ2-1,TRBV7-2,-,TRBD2,CASSFPPRGFEQFF,TGTGCCAGCAGCTTTCCCCCGCGGGGGTTTGAGCAGTTCTTC
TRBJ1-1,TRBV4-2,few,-,CASSQNAGFTEAFF,TGTGCCAGCAGCCAAAACGCAGGGTTCACTGAAGCTTTCTTT
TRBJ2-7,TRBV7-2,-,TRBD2,CASSLAGSGFFYEQYF,TGTGCCAGCAGCTTAGCGGGTAGCGGGTTCTTCTACGAGCAGTACTTC
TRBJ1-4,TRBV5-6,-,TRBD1,CASSLGDRGSNEKLFF,TGTGCCAGCAGCTTGGGTGACAGGGGTTCTAATGAAAAACTGTTTTTT
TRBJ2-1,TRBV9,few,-,CASSVVPFSYNEQFF,TGTGCCAGCAGCGTAGTCCCTTTTAGTTACAATGAGCAGTTCTTC
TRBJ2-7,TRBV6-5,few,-,CASLQGLDYEQYF,TGTGCCAGCCTACAGGGTCTGGACTACGAGCAGTACTTC
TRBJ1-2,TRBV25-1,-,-,CATGGDSSEVPGYTF,TGTGCCACCGGGGGGGATAGTTCGGAGGTCCCTGGCTACACCTTC
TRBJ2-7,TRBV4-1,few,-,CASSQVAWGSSYEQYF,TGCGCCAGCAGCCAAGTCGCGTGGGGCAGCTCCTACGAGCAGTACTTC
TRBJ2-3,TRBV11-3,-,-,CASGRGRGTDTQYF,TGTGCCAGCGGGCGGGGGCGGGGCACAGATACGCAGTATTTT
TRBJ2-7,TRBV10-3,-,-,CAISGAGSTYEQYF,TGTGCCATCAGTGGGGCCGGGAGCACCTACGAGCAGTACTTC
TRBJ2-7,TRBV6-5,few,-,CASGRQDLTYEQYF,TGTGCCAGCGGGAGACAGGACTTGACCTACGAGCAGTACTTC
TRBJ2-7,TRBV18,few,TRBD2,CASSPRTSGASYEQYF,TGTGCCAGCTCACCGCGGACTAGCGGGGCCAGCTACGAGCAGTACTTC
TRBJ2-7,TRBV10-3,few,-,CAISESFQNSYEQYF,TGTGCCATCAGTGAGTCGTTCCAGAACTCCTACGAGCAGTACTTC
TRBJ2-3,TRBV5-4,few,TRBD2,CASSSRLAGGPDTQYF,TGTGCCAGCAGCTCGCGACTAGCGGGGGGGCCAGATACGCAGTATTTT
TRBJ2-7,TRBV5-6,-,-,CASSRIQRTRPLYF,TGTGCCAGCAGCCGGATTCAGCGGACCCGGCCTCTGTACTTC
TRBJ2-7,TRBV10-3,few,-,CAIRSDSQAYEQYF,TGTGCCATCAGATCGGACAGTCAAGCCTACGAGCAGTACTTC
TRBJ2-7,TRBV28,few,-,CASGGFDSYEQYF,TGTGCCAGCGGTGGCTTCGACTCCTACGAGCAGTACTTC
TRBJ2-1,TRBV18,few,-,CASSPVDWGNEQFF,TGTGCCAGCTCACCCGTGGACTGGGGCAATGAGCAGTTCTTC
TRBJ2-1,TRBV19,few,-,CASSMSLVYNEQFF,TGTGCCAGTAGTATGAGCCTAGTCTACAATGAGCAGTTCTTC
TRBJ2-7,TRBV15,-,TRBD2,CATSRDPGEGYEQYF,TGTGCCACCAGCAGAGATCCGGGGGAGGGCTACGAGCAGTACTTC
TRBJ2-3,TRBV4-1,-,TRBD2,CASTLLAGGTDTQYF,TGCGCCAGCACACTCCTAGCGGGGGGCACAGATACGCAGTATTTT
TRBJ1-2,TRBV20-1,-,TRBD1,CSADREDGYTF,TGCAGTGCCGACAGGGAAGATGGCTACACCTTC
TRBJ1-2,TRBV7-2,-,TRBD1,CASSLKTGLRSGYTF,TGTGCCAGCAGCCTAAAGACAGGGCTTCGGTCTGGCTACACCTTC
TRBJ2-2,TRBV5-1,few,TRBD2,CASSLLAGVSGELFF,TGCGCCAGCAGCTTGTTAGCGGGAGTTTCCGGGGAGCTGTTTTTT
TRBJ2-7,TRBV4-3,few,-,CASSQDTGTYEQYF,TGCGCCAGCAGCCAAGATACGGGAACCTACGAGCAGTACTTC
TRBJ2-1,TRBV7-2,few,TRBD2,CASSRLPSGGTGEQFF,TGTGCCAGCAGCCGCCTCCCAAGCGGGGGGACGGGTGAGCAGTTCTTC
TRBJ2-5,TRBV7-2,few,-,CASSLTTKTQYF,TGTGCCAGCAGCTTAACTACAAAGACCCAGTACTTC